These 26 T cell receptor beta chains originate from one sample sequenced in a study of cytomegalovirus exposure and HLA in healthy donors. Researchers ran the PCR with 60 Vbeta and 13 Jbeta primers. Using immunoSEQ multiplex PCR, the repertoire was profiled, and TCRdb retains in-frame clones only, with some absent. Of some 190,000 clones in the sample, about three quarters are singletons; the top ten hold around 1.5%. What was sequenced was PBMCs. Receptor source: a man younger than 35 in good health and CMV-seronegative.

The chain combines TRBV4-3 with TRBJ2-6; no clear D gene. The germline gives CDR1 LGHNA, CDR2 YSLEER. CDR3 size: 18 residues. Trimming left V 0 bases short and J 0 bases short, with 12 bases between. The CDR3 DNA sequence: TGCGCCAGCAGCCAAGATGTCGCTCTAGGCTCTGGGGCCAACGTCCTGACTTTC. It translates to CASSQDVALGSGANVLTF.

This clone showed up just once. The chain joins TRBV6-5 to TRBJ2-3; D unresolved. V shed 5 bases and J shed 5 bases, with 14 bases lying between them. Germline loops: CDR1 MNHEY, CDR2 SVGAGI. CDR3 size: 14 residues. The CDR3 protein is CASSQKDGGDTQYF. CDR3 nucleotide sequence: TGTGCCAGCAGTCAAAAAGACGGCGGAGATACGCAGTATTTT.

The table lists this clone with a few counts. The genes are TRBV5-4 and TRBJ2-7, with 7 bases identical to TRBD1. Germline loops: CDR1 SGHNT, CDR2 YYREEE (reference sequence). With V trimmed by 2 bases and J by 0 bases, 5 bases remained unmatched. The CDR3 has 15 amino acids. In DNA, the CDR3 is TGTGCCAGCAGCTTCTTCGACAGGGTCTCCTACGAGCAGTACTTC. Translated: CASSFFDRVSYEQYF.

In DNA form, the CDR3 reads TGTGCCAGCAGCAAAGTTCAGGGATATAGCTATGGCTACACCTTC. Translating gives CASSKVQGYSYGYTF. The chain combines TRBV21-1 with TRBJ1-2; TRBD1, as called in the table, went unchecked against the DNA. TRBV21-1 is labeled a pseudogene. The length of the CDR3 is 15 residues.

This chain links TRBV27 with TRBJ1-2; D gene ambiguous. V was clipped by 3 bases and J by 4 bases, with 27 bases between them. This CDR3 region has 19 residues. Germline loops: CDR1 MNHEY, CDR2 SMNVEV (reference sequence). The CDR3 DNA sequence: TGTGCCAGCAGTTTGTATGTGCGGGGAAGGCTCTATCCTGGCTATGGCTACACCTTC. It encodes CASSLYVRGRLYPGYGYTF.

This clone was counted only a few times. The V and J genes are TRBV9 and TRBJ2-7; 9 nucleotides line up with TRBD2. With V trimmed by 0 bases and J by 4 bases, 5 bases remained unmatched. This CDR3 has 15 amino acids. Germline CDR1 and CDR2: SGDLS and YYNGEE. CDR3 amino acids: CASSVAPGLAYEQYF. As DNA, the CDR3 is TGTGCCAGCAGCGTAGCGCCGGGACTAGCTTACGAGCAGTACTTC.

The rearrangement links TRBV7-3 to TRBJ2-1; TRBD2 matches at 9 bases. J gave up 7 bases and V 5 bases, and 9 bases lay outside the gene matches. CDR1 is SGHTA and CDR2 is FQGTGA in the germline V gene. The CDR3 contains 15 residues. CDR3: CASSISGSGKNEQFF. The CDR3 DNA reads TGTGCCAGCAGCATTAGCGGGAGCGGGAAAAATGAGCAGTTCTTC.

Only a few counts were recorded for this clone. The V gene is TRBV7-3, the J gene TRBJ2-3; 10 nucleotides agree with TRBD2. The ends lost 4 bases at V and 3 bases at J; junction bases unmatched: 16. CDR3 length: 19 residues. Germline CDR1 reads SGHTA; CDR2 reads FQGTGA. The CDR3 sequence: CASSSPSAFQAGGTDTQYF. DNA of the CDR3: TGTGCCAGCAGCTCACCCAGCGCTTTTCAAGCGGGGGGGACAGATACGCAGTATTTT.

The chain employs TRBV6-5 and TRBJ2-1; 7 positions match TRBD2. Trimming took 0 bases from V and 0 from J; bases not matched to a gene: 2. CDR1 is MNHEY, CDR2 SVGAGI, per germline. The length of the CDR3 is 16 residues. CDR3 nucleotide sequence: TGTGCCAGCAGTTACTCGGGAGGGGCCTCCTACAATGAGCAGTTCTTC. This encodes CASSYSGGASYNEQFF.

A note on this clone: Mismatch with germline at one junction end may stem from a read error. The chain carries TRBV7-9 and TRBJ2-7; D gene uncertain. This CDR3 is built from 12 residues. Germline V CDR1 and CDR2: SEHNR, FQNEAQ (reference sequence). The CDR3, as DNA: TGTTCCAGCGCCTCGACACCCTACGAGCAGTACTTC. Residues: CSSASTPYEQYF. Full variable domain (outside the CDR3, taken from reference TRBV7-9 and TRBJ2-7): DTGVSQNPRHKITKRGQNVTFRCDPISEHNRLYWYRQTLGQGPEFLTYFQNEAQLEKSRLLSDRFSAERPKGSFSTLEIQRTEQGDSAMYLCSSASTPYEQYFGPGTRLTVT.

This clone was detected once. The J gene is TRBJ2-5, the V gene TRBV30; D remains unclear. Trimming removed 4 bases at V and 4 bases at J, with 13 bases between. This CDR3 has 13 residues. The germline V gene has CDR1 GTSNPN and CDR2 SVGIG (reference sequence). CDR3 DNA: TGTGCCTGGAATACAGTTGTGGGAGAGACCCAGTACTTC. It yields the protein CAWNTVVGETQYF. The entire variable domain, with the rest obtained from reference TRBV30 and TRBJ2-5, is as follows: SQTIHQWPATLVQPVGSPLSLECTVEGTSNPNLYWYRQAAGRGLQLLFYSVGIGQISSEVPQNLSASRPQDRQFILSSKKLLLSDSGFYLCAWNTVVGETQYFGPGTRLLVL.

The chain recombines TRBV9 with TRBJ1-6; no clear D. There are 20 residues in the CDR3. Germline loops: CDR1 SGDLS, CDR2 YYNGEE. With 0 bases removed from V and 0 bases from J, the gap between germline ends came to 19 bases. CDR3: CASSVGRQATYSSYNSPLHF. DNA of the CDR3: TGTGCCAGCAGCGTAGGACGGCAGGCAACCTATAGCTCCTATAATTCACCCCTCCACTTT.

The V gene is TRBV12-2, the J gene TRBJ2-7; TRBD2, as called in the table, went unchecked against the DNA. TRBV12-2 is noted as a pseudogene. CDR3 length: 10 residues. CDR3 DNA sequence: TGTGCAAGTCGCTTCCCCCTGCAGTACTTC. Its translation: CASRFPLQYF.

This chain connects TRBV6-1 to TRBJ1-2; possibly TRBD1 for D (5 bases). Germline V gene lookup returns CDR1 MNHNS and CDR2 SASEGT. V was trimmed by 6 bases and J by 3 bases, leaving 17 bases between them. The CDR3 totals 15 residues. The CDR3 bases are TGTGCCAGCAGATCTAGGGGTTCGACGGACTATGGCTACACCTTC. Translating it yields CASRSRGSTDYGYTF.

The chain links TRBV7-2 to TRBJ2-2; D may be TRBD2 (5 bases). Deletions cut 1 base from V and 4 bases from J, with 7 bases between. The CDR3 is 14 amino acids. Germline CDR1 is SGHTA and CDR2 is FQGNSA. The DNA of the CDR3 is TGTGCCAGCAGCTTAGGGGAGCTCACCGGGGAGCTGTTTTTT. Protein: CASSLGELTGELFF.

This chain joins TRBV10-3 and TRBJ1-2; 8 bases are shared with TRBD1. The J segment lost 0 bases and the V segment lost 5 bases, leaving 5 bases of the junction unmatched. Germline V gene data show CDR1 as ENHRY and CDR2 as SYGVKD. CDR3 length: 15 amino acids. CDR3 in DNA: TGTGCCATCAGTAAGAACAGGGGGGCTAACTATGGCTACACCTTC. It is translated as CAISKNRGANYGYTF.

The chain joins TRBV6-1 to TRBJ2-2; 7 bases line up with TRBD2. From germline, CDR1 is MNHNS and CDR2 SASEGT. The V segment lost 4 bases and the J segment 0 bases; nucleotides outside the gene matches: 5. There are 16 residues in the CDR3. The CDR3, as DNA: TGTGCCAGCAGTGCGAGACTAGCTTCGAACACCGGGGAGCTGTTTTTT. This gives the protein CASSARLASNTGELFF.

This clone was observed once. This chain joins TRBV7-8 and TRBJ2-7; possible D gene TRBD1, 7 bases. The V and J ends lost 11 bases and 4 bases respectively, with 15 bases between them. CDR1 is SGHVS, CDR2 FQNEAQ, per germline. The CDR3 is made up of 12 amino acids. In nucleotides, the CDR3 is TGTGCCGGCGGGACAGCAGGTTACGAGCAGTACTTC. Protein product: CAGGTAGYEQYF.

The V and J genes are TRBV25-1 and TRBJ2-5; 7 bases line up with TRBD2. The junction had 5 bases not matched to a gene; V was cut back by 1 base and J by 0 bases. The CDR3 is 16 residues long. Per germline, CDR1 MGHDK and CDR2 SYGVNS. The CDR3 DNA reads TGTGCCAGCAGTGAATGGAGCGGGGTGAACCAAGAGACCCAGTACTTC. This codes for CASSEWSGVNQETQYF.

Details on this clone: The same CDR3 arises from other DNA sequences in this sample as well. The gene calls are TRBV18 and TRBJ2-5; D not certain. V lost 0 bases, J lost 5 bases, and 7 bases lay in between. CDR1 is KGHSH, CDR2 LQKENI, per germline. This CDR3 region has 13 residues. The CDR3 nucleotides are TGTGCCAGCTCACCACCATCCCTGGAGACCCAGTACTTC. This codes for CASSPPSLETQYF.

This chain connects TRBV30 to TRBJ2-1; TRBD2 matches 15 bases. Germline V gene sequence: CDR1 GTSNPN, CDR2 SVGIG (reference sequence). J gave up 10 bases and V 2 bases, and 6 bases lay outside the gene matches. The CDR3 sequence is 15 residues long. The CDR3 bases are TGTGCCTGGAGTAGGGGACTAGCGGGAGGTGAAGAGCAGTTCTTC. Translating it yields CAWSRGLAGGEEQFF. Together with reference TRBV30 and TRBJ2-1, the CDR3 gives the full variable domain: SQTIHQWPATLVQPVGSPLSLECTVEGTSNPNLYWYRQAAGRGLQLLFYSVGIGQISSEVPQNLSASRPQDRQFILSSKKLLLSDSGFYLCAWSRGLAGGEEQFFGPGTRLTVL.

This rearrangement joins TRBV27 to TRBJ2-6; 12 nucleotides align to TRBD1. V gave up 3 bases and J gave up 0 bases; unmatched junction bases: 3. The CDR3 extends over 18 amino acids. Per the germline V gene, CDR1 is MNHEY and CDR2 is SMNVEV (reference sequence). CDR3 sequence: CASSFGTGGLSGANVLTF. DNA for the CDR3: TGTGCCAGCAGTTTCGGGACAGGGGGCCTCTCTGGGGCCAACGTCCTGACTTTC. The complete variable domain, with remaining parts taken from reference TRBV27 and TRBJ2-6, reads EAQVTQNPRYLITVTGKKLTVTCSQNMNHEYMSWYRQDPGLGLRQIYYSMNVEVTDKGDVPEGYKVSRKEKRNFPLILESPSPNQTSLYFCASSFGTGGLSGANVLTFGAGSRLTVL.

The chain carries TRBV27 and TRBJ2-2, with 11 bases matching TRBD2. J was trimmed by 8 bases and V by 6 bases; bases with no gene match: 23. CDR1 and CDR2 from the germline V gene are MNHEY and SMNVEV (reference sequence). This CDR3 region has 20 residues. CDR3 sequence reads: CASRFQTSGTQNQTWGELFF. The CDR3 DNA reads as TGTGCCAGCAGATTTCAGACTAGCGGGACTCAAAACCAAACATGGGGGGAGCTGTTTTTT.

V is TRBV7-9 and J is TRBJ1-1; TRBD1 is a possible D gene (6 bases). This CDR3 spans 14 amino acids. V was pared by 10 bases and J by 3 bases, with 18 bases between. Germline CDR1 SEHNR, CDR2 FQNEAQ (reference sequence). CDR3 protein: CATLHREGDTEAFF. CDR3 nucleotide sequence: TGTGCCACCCTCCACAGGGAGGGGGACACTGAAGCTTTCTTT.

The V gene is TRBV11-2, the J gene TRBJ1-4, with no clear D. Per germline, CDR1 SGHAT and CDR2 FQNNGV. The V gene lost 5 bases and the J gene lost 3 bases, with 13 bases spanning the gap. The CDR3 has 15 amino acids. CDR3 nucleotides: TGTGCCAGCAGCCGAGAAGGCGGCGCTAATGAAAAACTGTTTTTT. As protein: CASSREGGANEKLFF.

This clone was detected only a few times. The chain joins TRBV7-9 to TRBJ1-1; TRBD1 matches at 10 bases. Per the germline V gene, CDR1 is SEHNR and CDR2 is FQNEAQ (reference sequence). Trimming cost V 3 bases and J 3 bases; bases outside gene matches: 7. The CDR3 runs to 16 residues. In nucleotides, the CDR3 is TGTGCCAGCAGCTTTTTGGGGACAGGGGCGGACACTGAAGCTTTCTTT. Translating it yields CASSFLGTGADTEAFF.